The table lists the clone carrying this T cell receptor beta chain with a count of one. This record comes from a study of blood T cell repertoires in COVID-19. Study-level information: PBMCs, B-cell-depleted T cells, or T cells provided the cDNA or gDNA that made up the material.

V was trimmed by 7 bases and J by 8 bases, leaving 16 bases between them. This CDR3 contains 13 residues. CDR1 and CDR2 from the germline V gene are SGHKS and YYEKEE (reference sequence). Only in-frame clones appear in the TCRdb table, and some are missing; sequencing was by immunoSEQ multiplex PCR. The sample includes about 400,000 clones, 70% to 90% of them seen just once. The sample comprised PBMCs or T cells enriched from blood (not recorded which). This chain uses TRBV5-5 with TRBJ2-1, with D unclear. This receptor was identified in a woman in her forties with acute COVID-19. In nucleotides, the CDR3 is TGTGCCAGCTCAAGCCCTTTCCGTGATGAGCAGTTCTTC. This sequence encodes CASSSPFRDEQFF.